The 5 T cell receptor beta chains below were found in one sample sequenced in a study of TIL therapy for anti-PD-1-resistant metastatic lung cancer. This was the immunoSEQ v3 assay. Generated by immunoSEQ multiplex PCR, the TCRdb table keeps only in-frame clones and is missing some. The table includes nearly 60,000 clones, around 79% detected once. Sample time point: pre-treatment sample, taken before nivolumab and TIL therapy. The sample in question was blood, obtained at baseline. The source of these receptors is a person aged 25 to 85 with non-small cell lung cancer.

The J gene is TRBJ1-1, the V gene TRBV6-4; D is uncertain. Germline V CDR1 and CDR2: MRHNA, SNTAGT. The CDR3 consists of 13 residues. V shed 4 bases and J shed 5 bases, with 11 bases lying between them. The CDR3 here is CASSGGPGTEAFF. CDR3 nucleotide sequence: TGTGCCAGCAGTGGTGGACCGGGGACTGAAGCTTTCTTT.

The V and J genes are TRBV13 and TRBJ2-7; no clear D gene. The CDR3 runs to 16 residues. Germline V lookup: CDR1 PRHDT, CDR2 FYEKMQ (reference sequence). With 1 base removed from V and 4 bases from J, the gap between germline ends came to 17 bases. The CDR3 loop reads CASSLAVSPERYEQYF. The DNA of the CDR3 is TGTGCCAGCAGCTTAGCTGTCTCGCCAGAGAGATACGAGCAGTACTTC.

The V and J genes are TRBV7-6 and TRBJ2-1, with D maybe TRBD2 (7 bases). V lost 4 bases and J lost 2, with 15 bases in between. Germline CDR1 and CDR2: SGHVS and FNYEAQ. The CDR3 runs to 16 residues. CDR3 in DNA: TGTGCCAGCAGCTCAGATAGGGGGGGCGCCTACAATGAGCAGTTCTTC. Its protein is CASSSDRGGAYNEQFF.

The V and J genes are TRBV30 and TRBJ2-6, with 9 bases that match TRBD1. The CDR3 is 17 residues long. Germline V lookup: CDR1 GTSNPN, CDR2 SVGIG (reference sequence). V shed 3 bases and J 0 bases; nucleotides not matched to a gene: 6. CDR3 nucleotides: TGTGCCTGGAGCCCCGGGACAGGGCTCTCTGGGGCCAACGTCCTGACTTTC. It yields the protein CAWSPGTGLSGANVLTF.

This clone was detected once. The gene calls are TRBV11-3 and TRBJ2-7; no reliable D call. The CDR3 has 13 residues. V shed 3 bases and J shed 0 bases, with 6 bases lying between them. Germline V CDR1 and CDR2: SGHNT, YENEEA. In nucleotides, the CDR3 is TGTGCCAGCAGCTTTATCAACTCCTACGAGCAGTACTTC. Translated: CASSFINSYEQYF.